The 18 T cell receptor beta chains below come from one sample, sequenced in a study of OX40 agonist ivuxolimab in advanced cancers. Produced via immunoSEQ multiplex PCR; TCRdb's table is partial and in-frame only. The sample shows tens of thousands of clones, roughly 84% of them seen only once. The sample consisted of CD4+ or CD8+ T cells sorted from blood, taken in a trial of the OX40 agonist ivuxolimab. The receptors originated from an adult with an advanced solid tumor such as melanoma, head and neck, liver or kidney cancer.

The chain combines TRBV5-1 with TRBJ2-2, with a tentative D call TRBD1 (5 bases). The CDR3 sequence is 13 residues long. Germline V gene sequence: CDR1 SGHRS, CDR2 YFSETQ. V lost 4 bases, J lost 6 bases, and 10 bases lay in between. The CDR3 sequence: CASSRLGAGELFF. The CDR3 DNA reads as TGCGCCAGCAGCAGGTTAGGGGCCGGGGAGCTGTTTTTT.

The rearrangement uses TRBV30 and TRBJ1-1; unclear D gene. The CDR3 length is 14 residues. CDR1 and CDR2 from the germline V gene are GTSNPN and SVGIG (reference sequence). With 2 bases removed from V and 7 bases from J, the gap between germline ends came to 17 bases. CDR3 coding DNA: TGTGCCTGGAGTAGGGTGCCAGACGGGGATGAAGCTTTCTTT. Translating gives CAWSRVPDGDEAFF.

The chain links TRBV7-2 to TRBJ2-1, with 12 bases aligning to TRBD2. The germline CDR1 and CDR2 sequences are SGHTA and FQGNSA. The CDR3 loop spans 14 amino acids. The J segment lost 5 bases and the V segment lost 5 bases, leaving 1 base of the junction unmatched. CDR3: CASSRLAGDNEQFF. CDR3 DNA sequence: TGTGCCAGCAGCCGACTAGCGGGAGACAATGAGCAGTTCTTC.

V gene TRBV18 combines with J gene TRBJ2-3; no reliable D call. The CDR3 covers 12 residues. Germline CDR1 and CDR2: KGHSH and LQKENI. V lost 3 bases, J lost 4 bases, and 5 bases lay in between. The CDR3 region is CASSPYADTQYF. CDR3 bases: TGTGCCAGCTCACCTTACGCAGATACGCAGTATTTT.

J is TRBJ2-7 and V is TRBV7-2, with TRBD2 matching 10 bases. J lost 2 bases, V lost 1 base, and 2 bases had no gene match. The length of the CDR3 is 15 residues. From germline, CDR1 is SGHTA and CDR2 FQGNSA. CDR3 bases: TGTGCCAGCAGCTTAGGGCTAGCGGGAGCCTACGAGCAGTACTTC. As protein: CASSLGLAGAYEQYF.

The chain employs TRBV5-6 and TRBJ2-5; no definite D call. V was trimmed by 0 bases and J by 2 bases, leaving 8 bases between them. The CDR3 spans 14 residues. CDR1 SGHDT and CDR2 YYEEEE come from the germline V gene. The CDR3 bases are TGTGCCAGCAGCTTGGGGTGGGTTCAAGAGACCCAGTACTTC. It is translated as CASSLGWVQETQYF.

The gene calls are TRBV7-3 and TRBJ2-3; no firm D call. The germline gives CDR1 SGHTA, CDR2 FQGTGA. Trimming stripped 0 bases from V and 6 bases from J, with 13 bases between. The CDR3 has 15 residues. CDR3 bases: TGTGCCAGCAGCTTAACGGGCGGTAGTAGGGATACGCAGTATTTT. This encodes CASSLTGGSRDTQYF.

The J gene is TRBJ2-2, the V gene TRBV29-1; possibly TRBD2 for D (5 bases). Trimming took 4 bases from V and 7 from J, leaving 16 bases between them. CDR1 SQVTM and CDR2 ANQGSEA come from the germline V gene. The length of the CDR3 is 14 residues. The CDR3 DNA reads TGCAGCGTTGGCATGAGGGTAATTGGCGGGGAGCTGTTTTTT. Amino acid sequence: CSVGMRVIGGELFF.

This clone has a single count. CDR3 residues: CASSELAGDTQYF. The DNA of the CDR3 is TGTGCCAGCAGTGAACTAGCGGGAGATACGCAGTATTTT. The chain carries TRBV6-1 and TRBJ2-3; 8 nucleotides match TRBD2. After removal of 2 bases from V and 5 bases from J, the junction contained 0 bases not matched to a gene. Germline CDR1 reads MNHNS; CDR2 reads SASEGT. CDR3 size: 13 residues.

The rearrangement joins TRBV2 to TRBJ2-3, with a weak D call TRBD1 (6 bases). The germline V gene has CDR1 SNHLY and CDR2 FYNNEI. V was pared by 7 bases and J by 2 bases, with 13 bases between. This CDR3 comprises 14 residues. The chain's CDR3 is CASNRDTLTDTQYF. The CDR3 DNA is TGTGCCAGCAACAGGGACACCCTCACAGATACGCAGTATTTT.

This chain connects TRBV9 to TRBJ1-2; no firm D call. The CDR3 covers 12 residues. Looked up from germline, CDR1 is SGDLS and CDR2 is YYNGEE. The V end lost 0 bases, the J end lost 5 bases, and 5 bases lay between the germline ends. CDR3: CASSVDGYGYTF. In nucleotides, the CDR3 is TGTGCCAGCAGCGTAGATGGTTATGGCTACACCTTC. The whole variable domain, filled in from reference TRBV9 and TRBJ1-2, reads DSGVTQTPKHLITATGQRVTLRCSPRSGDLSVYWYQQSLDQGLQFLIQYYNGEERAKGNILERFSAQQFPDLHSELNLSSLELGDSALYFCASSVDGYGYTFGSGTRLTVV.

The chain links TRBV27 to TRBJ1-5; D gene unclear. Trimming took off 4 bases at V and 3 bases at J, with 22 bases between the two ends. Looked up from germline, CDR1 is MNHEY and CDR2 is SMNVEV (reference sequence). The CDR3 has 18 amino acids. CDR3 sequence (DNA): TGTGCCAGCAGTTCCATACCCCCTGGAGGATTTAACAATCAGCCCCAGCATTTT. It encodes CASSSIPPGGFNNQPQHF.

The chain has TRBV30 and TRBJ2-5; D uncertain. The DNA end is a closer match to TRBJ2-7, so the J assignment may be wrong. The germline gives CDR1 GTSNPN, CDR2 SVGIG (reference sequence). The CDR3 runs to 13 residues. The CDR3 DNA follows: TGTGCCTGGAGTGAACAGCTATTCTACGAGCAGTACTTC. It is translated as CAWSEQLFYEQYF.

This clone appeared once. The CDR3 region has the DNA TGTGCCAGCAGGGACTCCTACGAGCAGTACTTC. This gives the protein CASRDSYEQYF. The chain joins TRBV28 to TRBJ2-5; D not resolved. Near its end, the DNA agrees better with TRBJ2-7, so the J call may be wrong. CDR1 and CDR2 from the germline V gene are MDHEN and SYDVKM. The CDR3 extends over 11 amino acids.

The chain uses TRBV14 and TRBJ2-1; D remains ambiguous. Germline V gene data show CDR1 as SGHDN and CDR2 as FVKESK. V was cut by 0 bases and J by 7 bases, with 4 bases left in between. This CDR3 has 12 residues. CDR3 amino acids: CASSQDWNEQFF. In nucleotides, the CDR3 is TGTGCCAGCAGCCAAGATTGGAATGAGCAGTTCTTC.

The chain has TRBV7-2 and TRBJ1-2; D is undetermined. The CDR3 sequence is 14 residues long. In germline, CDR1 is SGHTA, CDR2 FQGNSA. V gave up 1 base and J gave up 4 bases, with 10 bases separating them. In DNA, the CDR3 is TGTGCCAGCAGCTTAGACGGGCCCATCTATGGCTACACCTTC. It encodes CASSLDGPIYGYTF. The variable domain in full, completed from reference TRBV7-2 and TRBJ1-2, reads GAGVSQSPSNKVTEKGKDVELRCDPISGHTALYWYRQSLGQGLEFLIYFQGNSAPDKSGLPSDRFSAERTGGSVSTLTIQRTQQEDSAVYLCASSLDGPIYGYTFGSGTRLTVV.

The gene calls are TRBV30 and TRBJ2-5; D assignment may be TRBD1 or TRBD2 (6 bases each). This CDR3 is 14 amino acids long. V was cut by 3 bases and J by 4 bases, with 15 bases left in between. Germline-derived CDR1 and CDR2 are GTSNPN and SVGIG (reference sequence). For the CDR3, the DNA is TGTGCCTGGAGAAAGAGCGGAGGGGGAGAGACCCAGTACTTC. It is translated as CAWRKSGGGETQYF.

The chain is built from TRBV4-1 and TRBJ2-3; 7 nucleotides line up with TRBD2. The J segment lost 0 bases and the V segment lost 0 bases, leaving 6 bases of the junction unmatched. This CDR3 spans 17 amino acids. CDR1 and CDR2 (germline): MGHRA, YSYEKL. The CDR3 here is CASSQEGREGSTDTQYF. CDR3 DNA: TGCGCCAGCAGCCAAGAAGGGAGGGAGGGTAGCACAGATACGCAGTATTTT.